The rows below give T cell receptor beta chains drawn from one sample of a study of cytomegalovirus exposure and HLA in healthy donors. Here immunoSEQ multiplex PCR was the method, and the copy in TCRdb shows in-frame clones only, minus some. The sample yields roughly 200,000 clones, 75% to 85% seen once. Material for sequencing was PBMCs. The source of these receptors is a woman in her 50s in good health and CMV-seronegative. CDR3s include the opening cysteine and the closing phenylalanine or tryptophan.

V gene	CDR3 length	J gene	CDR3 protein
TRBV27	12	TRBJ1-6	CASSFGASPLHF
TRBV6-5	13	TRBJ2-7	CASSYSGSYEQYF
TRBV28	15	TRBJ1-1	CASSLLGVMNTEAFF
TRBV27	13	TRBJ2-1	CASSSDSGNEQFF
TRBV2	14	TRBJ1-5	CASAYPGSNQPQHF
TRBV14	16	TRBJ2-7	CASSQGGVPRSYEQYF
TRBV7-8	14	TRBJ2-3	CASSSGQGASTQYF
TRBV11-2	14	TRBJ2-7	CASSLGTGPYEQYF
TRBV5-4	13	TRBJ1-1	CASSLVRGAEAFF
TRBV7-2	12	TRBJ1-1	CASSPARVGAFF
TRBV19	20	TRBJ2-1	CASSIDPLRVGGESYNEQFF
TRBV27	14	TRBJ1-5	CASSLDRLNQPQHF
TRBV19	13	TRBJ1-5	CASSDRGSQPQHF
TRBV28	15	TRBJ2-7	CASSLSLERAYEQYF
TRBV18	13	TRBJ2-5	CASLPQGGETQYF
TRBV25-1	18	TRBJ2-3	CASSVGTGGLGVGDTQYF
TRBV10-3	13	TRBJ1-5	CAISERQNQPQHF
TRBV19	14	TRBJ2-1	CASELAGSGNEQFF
TRBV4-1	15	TRBJ1-6	CASSQEGQGFSPLHF
TRBV5-8	15	TRBJ2-7	CASSTGTSSRGEQYF
TRBV6-5	15	TRBJ2-7	CASSEPPGQGNEQYF
TRBV6-1	15	TRBJ2-7	CASSDPGQVKDEQYF
TRBV7-2	14	TRBJ2-5	CASSGELARKTQYF
TRBV9	15	TRBJ2-2	CASSVDLPNTGELFF
TRBV6-5	15	TRBJ2-2	CASSRNRAITGELFF
TRBV25-1	14	TRBJ2-3	CASTRGFGSDTQYF
TRBV7-2	15	TRBJ1-1	CASSLELGRRTEAFF
TRBV30	11	TRBJ2-7	CAWAGRYEQYF
TRBV5-1	16	.	CASSLGGDRGWSEQYF
TRBV6-1	14	TRBJ1-5	CASSPDRGNQPQHF
TRBV19	14	TRBJ2-7	CASRREHSSYEQYF
TRBV27	17	TRBJ2-5	CASSGALAGGTGETQYF
TRBV28	15	TRBJ2-2	CASSPLRGGGGELFF
TRBV20-1	11	TRBJ1-1	CSANPNTEAFF
TRBV9	13	TRBJ2-1	CASGTSVYNEQFF
TRBV15	18	TRBJ2-7	CATSRVGSGETISYEQYF
TRBV4-1	14	TRBJ1-5	CASSLQGPNQPQHF
TRBV6-7	14	TRBJ2-7	CASSYSLDEYEQYF
TRBV7-8	14	TRBJ1-1	CASSFPSRGQGAFF
TRBV5-6	16	TRBJ2-3	CASSLENSWNTDTQYF
TRBV14	16	TRBJ2-3	CASSQGGAGAADTQYF
TRBV10-3	16	TRBJ2-3	CAISTDRGFPTDTQYF
TRBV4-3	18	TRBJ2-2	CASSQDSDTPKNTGELFF
TRBV7-2	18	TRBJ2-2	CASTRRTSGRLRTGELFF
TRBV7-3	15	TRBJ2-3	CASSLTPSGRDTQYF
TRBV7-2	15	TRBJ2-1	CASSLWARQTNEQFF
TRBV5-8	15	TRBJ1-2	CASSFGLNIQYGYTF
TRBV19	15	TRBJ2-7	CASSLSRGAPSEQYF
TRBV5-1	17	TRBJ2-7	CASSLAISGAETYEQYF